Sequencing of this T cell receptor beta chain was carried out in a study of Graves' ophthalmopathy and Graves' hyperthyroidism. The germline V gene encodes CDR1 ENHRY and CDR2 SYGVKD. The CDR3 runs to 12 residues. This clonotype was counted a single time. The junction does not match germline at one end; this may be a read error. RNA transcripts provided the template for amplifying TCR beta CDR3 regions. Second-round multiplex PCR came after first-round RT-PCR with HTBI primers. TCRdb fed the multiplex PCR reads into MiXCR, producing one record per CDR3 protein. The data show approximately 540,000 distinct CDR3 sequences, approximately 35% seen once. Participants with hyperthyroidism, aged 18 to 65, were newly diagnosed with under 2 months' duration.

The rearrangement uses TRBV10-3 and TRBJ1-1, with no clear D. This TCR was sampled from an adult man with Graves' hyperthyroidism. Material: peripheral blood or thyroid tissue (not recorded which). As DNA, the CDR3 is TGTGCCAGCAGTCGCCCCCAGGTGGGAGCTTTCTTT. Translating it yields CASSRPQVGAFF.